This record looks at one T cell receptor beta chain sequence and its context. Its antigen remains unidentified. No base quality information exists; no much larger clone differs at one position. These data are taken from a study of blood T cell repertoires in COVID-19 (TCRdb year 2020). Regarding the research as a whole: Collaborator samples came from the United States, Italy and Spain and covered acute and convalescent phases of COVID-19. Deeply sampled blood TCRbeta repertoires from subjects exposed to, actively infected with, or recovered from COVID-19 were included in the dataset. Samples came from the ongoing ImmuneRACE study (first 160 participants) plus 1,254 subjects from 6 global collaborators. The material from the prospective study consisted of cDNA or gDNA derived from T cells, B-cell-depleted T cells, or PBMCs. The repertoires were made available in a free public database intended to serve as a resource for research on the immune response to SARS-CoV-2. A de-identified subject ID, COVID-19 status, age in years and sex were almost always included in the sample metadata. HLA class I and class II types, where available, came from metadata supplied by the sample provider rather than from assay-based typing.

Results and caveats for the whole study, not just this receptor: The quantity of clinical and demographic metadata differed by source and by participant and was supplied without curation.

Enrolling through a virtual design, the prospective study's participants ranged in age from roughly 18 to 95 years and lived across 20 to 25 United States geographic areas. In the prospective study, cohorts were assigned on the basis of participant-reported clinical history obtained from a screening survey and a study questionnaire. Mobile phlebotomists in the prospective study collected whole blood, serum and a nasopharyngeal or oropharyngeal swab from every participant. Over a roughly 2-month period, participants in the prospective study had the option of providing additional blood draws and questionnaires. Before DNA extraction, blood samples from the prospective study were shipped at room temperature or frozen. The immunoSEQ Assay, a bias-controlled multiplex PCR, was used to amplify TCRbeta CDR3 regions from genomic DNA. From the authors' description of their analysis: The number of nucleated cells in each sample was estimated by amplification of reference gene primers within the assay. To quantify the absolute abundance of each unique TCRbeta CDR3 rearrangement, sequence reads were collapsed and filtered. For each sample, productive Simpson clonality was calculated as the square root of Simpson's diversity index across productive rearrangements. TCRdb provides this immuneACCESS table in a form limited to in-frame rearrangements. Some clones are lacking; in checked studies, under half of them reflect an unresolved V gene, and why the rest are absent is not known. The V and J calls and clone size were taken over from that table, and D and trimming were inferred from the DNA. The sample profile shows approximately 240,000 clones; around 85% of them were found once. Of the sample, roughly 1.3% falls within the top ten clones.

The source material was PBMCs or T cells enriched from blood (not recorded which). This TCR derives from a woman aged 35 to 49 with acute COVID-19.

The CDR3 here reads CASSTSTERGNTIYF. The bases read TGTGCCAGCTCAACCTCGACAGAAAGGGGGAACACCATATATTTT. The rearrangement joined TRBV18 to TRBJ1-3; possibly the D gene is TRBD1, per 6 matching bases. Trimming removed 5 bases from V and 7 bases from J, leaving 18 bases between the germline ends. The CDR3 runs 15 amino acids, cysteine and phenylalanine included. Only the CDR3 region is kept as DNA, spanning 45 bases read in frame from base 1. As encoded in the germline V gene, CDR1 is KGHSH while CDR2 is LQKENI.